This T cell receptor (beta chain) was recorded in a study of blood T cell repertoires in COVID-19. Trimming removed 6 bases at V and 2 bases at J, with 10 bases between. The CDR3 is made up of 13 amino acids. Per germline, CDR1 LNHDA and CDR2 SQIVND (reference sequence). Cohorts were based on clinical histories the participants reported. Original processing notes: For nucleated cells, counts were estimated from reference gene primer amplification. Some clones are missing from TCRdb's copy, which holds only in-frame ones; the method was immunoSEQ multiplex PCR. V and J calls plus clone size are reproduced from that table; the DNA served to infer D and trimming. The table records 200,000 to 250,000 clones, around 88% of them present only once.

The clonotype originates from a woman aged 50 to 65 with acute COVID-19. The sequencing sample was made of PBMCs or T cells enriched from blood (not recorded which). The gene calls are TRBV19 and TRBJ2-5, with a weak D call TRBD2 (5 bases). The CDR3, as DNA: TGTGCCAGTAGGGAGACTACGCAAGAGACCCAGTACTTC. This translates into CASRETTQETQYF.